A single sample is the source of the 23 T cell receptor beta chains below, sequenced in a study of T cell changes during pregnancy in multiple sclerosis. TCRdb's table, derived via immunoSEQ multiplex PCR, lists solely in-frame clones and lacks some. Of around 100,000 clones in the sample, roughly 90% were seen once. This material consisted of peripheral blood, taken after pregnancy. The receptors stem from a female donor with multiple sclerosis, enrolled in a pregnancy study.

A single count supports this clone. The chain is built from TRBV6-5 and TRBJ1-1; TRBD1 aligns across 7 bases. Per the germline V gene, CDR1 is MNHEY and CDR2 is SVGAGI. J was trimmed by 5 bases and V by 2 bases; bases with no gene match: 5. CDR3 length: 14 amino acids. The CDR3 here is CASSYDRVGTEAFF. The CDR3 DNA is TGTGCCAGCAGTTACGACAGGGTTGGGACTGAAGCTTTCTTT.

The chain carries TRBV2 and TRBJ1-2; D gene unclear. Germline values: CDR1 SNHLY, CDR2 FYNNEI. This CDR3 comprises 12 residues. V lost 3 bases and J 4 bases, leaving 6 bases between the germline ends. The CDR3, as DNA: TGTGCCAGCAGTGAGGGCAGCTATGGCTACACCTTC. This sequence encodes CASSEGSYGYTF.

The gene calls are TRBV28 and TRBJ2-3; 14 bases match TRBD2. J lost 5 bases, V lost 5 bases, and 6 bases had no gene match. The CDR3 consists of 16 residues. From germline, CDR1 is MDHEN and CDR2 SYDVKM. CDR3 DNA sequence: TGTGCCAGCAGTATGACTAGCGGGAGGGCCATAGATACGCAGTATTTT. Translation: CASSMTSGRAIDTQYF.

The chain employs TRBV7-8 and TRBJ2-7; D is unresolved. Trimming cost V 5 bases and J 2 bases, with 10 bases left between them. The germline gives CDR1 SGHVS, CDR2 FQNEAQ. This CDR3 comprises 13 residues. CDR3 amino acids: CASSPNSTYEQYF. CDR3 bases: TGTGCCAGCAGCCCCAACTCAACCTACGAGCAGTACTTC.

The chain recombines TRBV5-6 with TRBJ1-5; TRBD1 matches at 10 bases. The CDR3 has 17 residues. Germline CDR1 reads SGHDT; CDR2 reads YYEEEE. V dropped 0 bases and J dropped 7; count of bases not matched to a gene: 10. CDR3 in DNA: TGTGCCAGCAGCTTGGGGCCGACAGGGGGCGAGAGACAGCCCCAGCATTTT. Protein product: CASSLGPTGGERQPQHF.

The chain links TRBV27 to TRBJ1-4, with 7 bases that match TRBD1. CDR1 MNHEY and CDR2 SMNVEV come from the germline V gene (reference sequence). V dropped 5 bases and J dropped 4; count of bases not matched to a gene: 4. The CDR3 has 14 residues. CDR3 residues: CASSQGTDNEKLFF. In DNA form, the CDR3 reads TGTGCCAGCAGTCAAGGGACAGATAATGAAAAACTGTTTTTT.

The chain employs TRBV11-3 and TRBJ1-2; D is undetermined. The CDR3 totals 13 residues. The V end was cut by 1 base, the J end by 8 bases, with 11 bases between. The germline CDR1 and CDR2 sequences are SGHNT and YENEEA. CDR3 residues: CASSLGGSRGYTF. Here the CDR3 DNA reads TGTGCCAGCAGCTTAGGAGGTTCGAGGGGCTACACCTTC.

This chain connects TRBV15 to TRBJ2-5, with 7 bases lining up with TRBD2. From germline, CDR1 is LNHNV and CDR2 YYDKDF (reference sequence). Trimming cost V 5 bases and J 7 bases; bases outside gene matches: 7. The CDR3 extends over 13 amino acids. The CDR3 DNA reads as TGTGCCACCAGCGGCCCGTGGGGGGGGACCCAGTACTTC. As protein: CATSGPWGGTQYF.

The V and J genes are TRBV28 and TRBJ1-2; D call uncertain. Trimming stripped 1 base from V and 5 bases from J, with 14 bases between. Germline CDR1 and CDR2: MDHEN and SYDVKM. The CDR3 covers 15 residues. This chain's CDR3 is CASSLYRPETYGYTF. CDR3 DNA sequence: TGTGCCAGCAGTTTATATCGTCCGGAGACGTATGGCTACACCTTC.

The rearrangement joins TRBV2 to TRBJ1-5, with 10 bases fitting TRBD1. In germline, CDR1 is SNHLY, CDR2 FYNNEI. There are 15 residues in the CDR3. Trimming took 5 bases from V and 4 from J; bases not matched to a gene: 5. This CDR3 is CASSFMGQGNQPQHF. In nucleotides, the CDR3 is TGTGCCAGCAGTTTTATGGGACAGGGGAATCAGCCCCAGCATTTT.

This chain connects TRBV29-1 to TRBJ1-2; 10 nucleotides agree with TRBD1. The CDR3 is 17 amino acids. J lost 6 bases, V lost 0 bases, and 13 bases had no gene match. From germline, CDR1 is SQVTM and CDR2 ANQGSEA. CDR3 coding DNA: TGCAGCGTTGAAGATCGGGGATTTCGGACAGGGGGAAATGGCTACACCTTC. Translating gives CSVEDRGFRTGGNGYTF.

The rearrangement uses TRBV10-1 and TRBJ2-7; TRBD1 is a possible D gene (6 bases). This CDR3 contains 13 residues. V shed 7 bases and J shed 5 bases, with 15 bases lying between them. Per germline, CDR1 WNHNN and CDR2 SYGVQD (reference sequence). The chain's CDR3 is CASKGQGYDEQYF. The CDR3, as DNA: TGCGCCAGCAAGGGTCAGGGGTACGACGAGCAGTACTTC.

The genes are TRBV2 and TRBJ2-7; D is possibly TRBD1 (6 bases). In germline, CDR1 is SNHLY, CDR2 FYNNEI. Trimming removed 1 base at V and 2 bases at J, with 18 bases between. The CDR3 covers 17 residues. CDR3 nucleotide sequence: TGTGCCAGCAGTGAAGAGGGGATACTTGGACAGACCTACGAGCAGTACTTC. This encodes CASSEEGILGQTYEQYF.

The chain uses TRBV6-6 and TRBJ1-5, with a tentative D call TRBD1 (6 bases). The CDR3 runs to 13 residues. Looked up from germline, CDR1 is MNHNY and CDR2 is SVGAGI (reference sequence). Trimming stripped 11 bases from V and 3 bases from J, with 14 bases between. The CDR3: CAHRQGNNQPQHF. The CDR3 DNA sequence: TGTGCCCACCGGCAGGGGAACAATCAGCCCCAGCATTTT.

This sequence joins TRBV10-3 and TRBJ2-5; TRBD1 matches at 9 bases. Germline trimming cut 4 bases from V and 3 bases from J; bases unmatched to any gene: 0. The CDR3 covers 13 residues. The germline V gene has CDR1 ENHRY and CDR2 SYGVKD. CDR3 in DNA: TGTGCCATCAGTGGACAGGGGGAAGAGACCCAGTACTTC. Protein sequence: CAISGQGEETQYF.

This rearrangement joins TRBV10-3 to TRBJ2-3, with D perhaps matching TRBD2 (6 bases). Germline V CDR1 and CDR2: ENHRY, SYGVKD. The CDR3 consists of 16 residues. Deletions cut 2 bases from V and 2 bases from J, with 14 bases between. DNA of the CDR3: TGTGCCATCAGTGAGGGTGCTAGCGCAATCACAGATACGCAGTATTTT. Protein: CAISEGASAITDTQYF.

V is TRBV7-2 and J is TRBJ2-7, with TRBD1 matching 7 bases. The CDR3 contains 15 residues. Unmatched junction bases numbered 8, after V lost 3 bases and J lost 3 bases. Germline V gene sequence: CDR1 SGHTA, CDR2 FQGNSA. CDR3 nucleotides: TGTGCCAGCAGCTTCGGACAGGTCCCGAACTACGAGCAGTACTTC. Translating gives CASSFGQVPNYEQYF.

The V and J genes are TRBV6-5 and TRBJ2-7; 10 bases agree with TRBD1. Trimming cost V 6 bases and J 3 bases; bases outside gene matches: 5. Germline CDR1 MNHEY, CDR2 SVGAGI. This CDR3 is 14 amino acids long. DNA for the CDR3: TGTGCCAGCAGGAGGACAGGGGGGCTCTACGAGCAGTACTTC. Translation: CASRRTGGLYEQYF.

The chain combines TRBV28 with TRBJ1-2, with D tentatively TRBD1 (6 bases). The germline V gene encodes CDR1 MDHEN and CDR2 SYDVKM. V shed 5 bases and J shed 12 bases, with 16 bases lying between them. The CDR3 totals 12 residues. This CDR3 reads CASSRAPGEHTF. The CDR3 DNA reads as TGTGCCAGCAGTCGCGCGCCAGGGGAACACACCTTC.

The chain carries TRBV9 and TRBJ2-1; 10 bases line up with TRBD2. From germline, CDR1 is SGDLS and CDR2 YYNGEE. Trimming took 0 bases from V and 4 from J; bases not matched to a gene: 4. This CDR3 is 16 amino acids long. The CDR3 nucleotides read TGTGCCAGCAGCGTAGCGTCTAGCGGGAGATACAATGAGCAGTTCTTC. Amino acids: CASSVASSGRYNEQFF.

CDR3: CASGLSYGTRSTDTQYF. In DNA, the CDR3 is TGTGCTAGTGGTCTATCATATGGGACACGTAGCACAGATACGCAGTATTTT. The chain employs TRBV12-5 and TRBJ2-3; possibly TRBD1 for D (6 bases). The V and J ends lost 5 bases and 0 bases respectively, with 18 bases between them. The CDR3 consists of 17 residues. The germline gives CDR1 LGHNT, CDR2 FRNRAP. The whole variable domain, filled in from reference TRBV12-5 and TRBJ2-3, reads DARVTQTPRHKVTEMGQEVTMRCQPILGHNTVFWYRQTMMQGLELLAYFRNRAPLDDSGMPKDRFSAEMPDATLATLKIQPSEPRDSAVYFCASGLSYGTRSTDTQYFGPGTRLTVL.

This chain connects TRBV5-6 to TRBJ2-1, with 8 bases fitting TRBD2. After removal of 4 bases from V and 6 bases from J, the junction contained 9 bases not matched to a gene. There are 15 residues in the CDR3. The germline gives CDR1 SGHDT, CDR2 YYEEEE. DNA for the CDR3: TGTGCCAGCAGCCCGGGACTAGGTTCGTTCAATGAGCAGTTCTTC. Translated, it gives CASSPGLGSFNEQFF.

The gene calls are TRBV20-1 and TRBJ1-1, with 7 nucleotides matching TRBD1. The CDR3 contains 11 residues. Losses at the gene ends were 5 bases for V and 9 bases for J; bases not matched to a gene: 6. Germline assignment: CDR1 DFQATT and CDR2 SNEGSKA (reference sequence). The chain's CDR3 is CSARTGGKAFF. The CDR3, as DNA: TGCAGTGCTCGGACAGGCGGGAAAGCTTTCTTT.